A selection of T cell receptor beta chains follows, all from one sample in a study of cytomegalovirus exposure and HLA in healthy donors. Assay used: immunoSEQ multiplex PCR; TCRdb lists only in-frame clones, some missing. The sample holds 84,000 or so clones, 76% seen once. The sequencing input was PBMCs. These receptors all stem from a male donor in good health and CMV-seronegative. The CDR3 runs from the conserved cysteine through the conserved F or W. The D gene is left open where the match is weak. A row's size may be missing; if present it is once, few, many or a size class.

size,V,D,J,CDR3,DNA
few,TRBV5-1,.,TRBJ1-1,CASSFLGQSIRNTEAFF,TGCGCCAGCAGCTTCTTAGGACAGAGCATCAGAAACACTGAAGCTTTCTTT
few,TRBV5-1,TRBD1,TRBJ2-1,CASSLAGDRGGEQFF,TGCGCCAGCAGCTTGGCCGGGGACAGGGGTGGTGAGCAGTTCTTC
.,TRBV29-1,TRBD1,TRBJ1-1,CSVAGTANTEAFF,TGCAGCGTGGCCGGGACAGCGAACACTGAAGCTTTCTTT
.,TRBV5-6,TRBD1,TRBJ1-4,CASSLAGTGEKLFF,TGTGCCAGCAGCTTGGCCGGGACAGGTGAAAAACTGTTTTTT
few,TRBV11-2,TRBD1,TRBJ1-3,CASSFLTGALGNTIYF,TGTGCCAGCAGCTTCCTAACAGGGGCACTTGGAAACACCATATATTTT
.,TRBV4-3,TRBD1,TRBJ1-1,CASTPGQGLVRGITEAFF,TGCGCCAGCACACCCGGACAGGGTCTGGTCAGGGGGATCACTGAAGCTTTCTTT
.,TRBV14,.,TRBJ1-1,CASSQVGRLGTGVF,TGTGCCAGCAGCCAAGTCGGGAGGCTTGGGACCGGGGTCTTT
.,TRBV7-2,.,TRBJ2-1,CASSWTATYNEQFF,TGTGCCAGCAGCTGGACAGCGACTTACAATGAGCAGTTCTTC
.,TRBV19,TRBD1,TRBJ2-7,CASSSQGARGEQYF,TGTGCCAGTAGTTCGCAGGGGGCCCGTGGCGAGCAGTACTTC
.,TRBV14,.,TRBJ2-2,CASSSRLGVGTGELFF,TGTGCCAGCAGCTCACGACTGGGTGTTGGCACCGGGGAGCTGTTTTTT
once,TRBV9,TRBD1,TRBJ1-1,CASSESGTGGTEAFF,TGTGCCAGCAGCGAATCCGGGACAGGGGGGACTGAAGCTTTCTTT
.,TRBV4-1,.,TRBJ1-4,CASSRPDRNEKLFF,TGCGCCAGCAGCCGCCCAGACAGGAATGAAAAACTGTTTTTT
once,TRBV9,.,TRBJ1-1,CASSARGGVETEAFF,TGTGCCAGCAGCGCCCGTGGAGGGGTGGAGACTGAAGCTTTCTTT
.,TRBV5-5,TRBD2,TRBJ2-3,CASSEGLAASTDTQYF,TGTGCCAGCAGCGAGGGACTAGCGGCCTCCACAGATACGCAGTATTTT
.,TRBV7-2,.,TRBJ1-6,CASSFLRGRVNNSPLHF,TGTGCCAGCAGCTTCCTCAGGGGCCGGGTTAATAATTCGCCCCTCCACTTT